The present entry profiles one T cell receptor beta chain with its context. No antigen is known for it. Per-base quality was not reported, and no clone a single base away is much larger than it. This sample is drawn from a study of shared clonotypes between healthy human individuals (TCRdb year 2020). Broadly, across the study: A few men and two women, aged 18 to 49 years, made up the cohort. To increase sequencing depth and limit assay-specific biases, TCR repertoire library preparation and sequencing were carried out by different laboratories using diverse techniques. For each donor, CD4 naive and CD4 memory were each given three plates, CD8 naive was given two plates, and CD8 memory was given one plate. Per donor, leukapheresis produced somewhere between about 0.85 and 9.5 billion PBMCs. The study deeply sequenced blood TCR repertoires of five healthy adults to estimate repertoire size and the extent of clonotype sharing between individuals. Study-wide findings and limitations: Based on pairwise subsampling, the degree of clonotype sharing among donors was expected to be affected by sequencing depth. Higher generation probabilities were observed for clonotypes shared by all four sorted-subset donors than for non-shared clonotypes. The small number of donors limited the genetic and exposure-history diversity represented. About 5% of naive CD4, 3.5% of naive CD8, 2.3% of memory CD4, and about 0.4% of memory CD8 clonotypes were shared across a few donors. Sampling was restricted to blood, and TCR repertoires in tissues likely differ from the TCR repertoires found in blood. Naive subsets generally had larger estimated clonotype richness than memory subsets did. Rarefaction of sorted-subset datasets indicated incomplete sequencing despite the large sequencing depth.

The donors were healthy, HIV-negative adults with no recently reported acute infections or vaccinations. Only Caucasian adults living in Nashville, Tennessee, USA were represented among the donors. CD8 memory samples combined magnetically selected CD45RO+ cells with CCR7-negative CD45RA+ effector memory (TemRA) cells. Blood was obtained by leukapheresis, after which PBMCs were separated by Ficoll-Histopaque density gradient centrifugation and cryopreserved in liquid nitrogen vapor phase. Analytical flow cytometry was used to check the purity and quantity of every magnetically sorted T cell population. Genomic DNA was isolated from each sorted fraction and quantified by UV absorbance on a Nanodrop 2000c. Using the deep immunoSEQ assay, multiplex PCR amplified TCR CDR3 regions from genomic DNA. Extracted genomic DNA from each cell subset was spread evenly across all wells of several immunoSEQ 96-well plates, with each plate serving as a replicate. For sorted subsets, about 210 ng of genomic DNA, equivalent to 30,000 or so T cell genomes, went into each replicate PCR. Purified libraries were measured with a Qubit 3.0 fluorometer, size-checked on a Bioanalyzer 2100, and measured again with the KAPA Library Quantification kit. Every immunoSEQ 96-well plate was sequenced on a dedicated single-read 150-cycle Illumina NextSeq 550 flow cell. The authors' analysis ran thus. The immunoSEQ output contained only junctional sequences without quality scores, so filtering could not match that applied to full-length reads. To assign V/J genes and CDR3, sequences were annotated using PyIR, a Python wrapper for IgBLAST v1.9, with IMGT germline references. Reads with weak V/J assignments (E-value above 1e-6), missing CDR3, stop codons, out-of-frame junctions, or ambiguous translated residues were removed. V3J clonotypes were defined as sequences sharing the same inferred V gene, J gene, and CDR3 amino acid sequence. To compute the percentage overlap between repertoires, the number of shared unique clonotypes was divided by the size of the smaller repertoire. Richness of each repertoire was evaluated using RTK rarefaction, the Chao1 estimator, and Recon v2.1 estimates of unobserved clonotypes. OLGA was used to compute generation probabilities for all TCRbeta clonotypes that the gDNA method yielded from a handful of donors. TCRdb obtained this table from immuneACCESS and retained in-frame rearrangements with V and J assigned. These tables miss some clones; where compared with another copy, unresolved V genes account for less than half of the shortfall, and the remainder is unexplained. The DNA gave D and trimming, while V, J and clone size come from that table. Present in this sample are some 690,000 clones, about nine tenths of which were seen just once. The ten largest clones capture about 33% of the sample.

Measured from the cysteine to the phenylalanine, the CDR3 is 17 residues long. Just CDR3 DNA is preserved here, 51 bases in frame from base 1. The junction shows trimming of 4 bases on V and 1 base on J, and the gene matches do not reach 10 bases of it. The sequence was obtained from a man between 18 and 29 years old in good health. Some clones in this sample may be carry-over from other donors' samples. The rearranged segments are TRBV5-3 and TRBJ2-3; the central 9 bases match TRBD1. TRBV5-3 is labeled an ORF, and its function is uncertain. The sequenced material came from memory CD8+ T cells from PBMCs. This specimen's cell subset or site label, interpreted: CD45RO+ cells pooled with CCR7-negative TemRA cells. The DNA reads TGTGCCAGAAGCCCAAAACAGGGGGCATGCGGCACAGATACGCAGTATTTT. The encoded protein is CARSPKQGACGTDTQYF.